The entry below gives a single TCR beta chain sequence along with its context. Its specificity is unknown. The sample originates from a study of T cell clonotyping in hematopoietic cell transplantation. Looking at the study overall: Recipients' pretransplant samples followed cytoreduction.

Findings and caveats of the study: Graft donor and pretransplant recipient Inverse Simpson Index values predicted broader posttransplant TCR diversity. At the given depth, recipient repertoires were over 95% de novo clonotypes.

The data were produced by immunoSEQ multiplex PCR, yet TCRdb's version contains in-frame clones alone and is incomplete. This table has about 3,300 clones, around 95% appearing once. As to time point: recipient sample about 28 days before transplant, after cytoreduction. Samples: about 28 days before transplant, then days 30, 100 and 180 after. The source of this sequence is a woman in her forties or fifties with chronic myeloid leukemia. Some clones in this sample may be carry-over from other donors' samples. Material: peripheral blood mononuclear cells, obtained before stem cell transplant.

The CDR3 loop is CASSSPISSGANVLTF. CDR3 DNA sequence: TGTGCCAGCAGCTCACCAATCAGTTCTGGGGCCAACGTCCTGACTTTC. V is TRBV7-9 and J is TRBJ2-6; no reliable D call. The CDR3 totals 16 residues. In germline, CDR1 is SEHNR, CDR2 FQNEAQ (reference sequence). The V and J ends lost 4 bases and 1 base respectively, with 11 bases between them. The full variable domain, its missing parts supplied by reference TRBV7-9 and TRBJ2-6, is DTGVSQNPRHKITKRGQNVTFRCDPISEHNRLYWYRQTLGQGPEFLTYFQNEAQLEKSRLLSDRFSAERPKGSFSTLEIQRTEQGDSAMYLCASSSPISSGANVLTFGAGSRLTVL.